The 32 T cell receptor beta chains reported below all come from one sample, sequenced in a study of T cells in Graves' hyperthyroidism and ophthalmopathy. Amplification of TCR beta CDR3 regions was performed using RNA transcripts as template. First-round RT-PCR of the TCR CDR3 relied on the HTBI primer set. TCRdb re-analysed the multiplex PCR reads in MiXCR, keeping a single row per CDR3 protein. The data contain just over 550,000 distinct CDR3 sequences, under 60% of them singletons. Sequencing input: peripheral blood or thyroid tissue (not recorded which). These receptors all come from a young woman with Graves' hyperthyroidism.

The rearrangement links TRBV2 to TRBJ1-1, with a possible D match to TRBD1 (6 bases). Germline values: CDR1 SNHLY, CDR2 FYNNEI. The CDR3 loop spans 14 amino acids. V shed 3 bases and J shed 4 bases, with 12 bases lying between them. The CDR3 sequence: CASSEWQGSTEAFF. CDR3 nucleotides: TGTGCCAGCAGTGAGTGGCAGGGGAGCACTGAAGCTTTCTTT.

A remark on this clonotype: At one boundary the junction diverges from the germline segment, which might be a read error. V and J are TRBV7-6 and TRBJ2-1; 7 positions match TRBD1. Per the germline V gene, CDR1 is SGHVS and CDR2 is FNYEAQ. This CDR3 comprises 13 residues. In nucleotides, the CDR3 is TGTGCCGGCAGCCAAGGGGACAGCAATGAGCAGTTCTTC. Encoded protein: CAGSQGDSNEQFF.

A note on this clonotype: A read error may produce the germline difference seen at one junction end. The chain links TRBV5-1 to TRBJ2-7, with D unresolved. CDR1 SGHRS and CDR2 YFSETQ come from the germline V gene. The CDR3 runs 15 residues. The CDR3 nucleotides read TGTGCCAGCAGCTTAGACCCGAGCCTAGGCTACGAGCAGTACTTC. Its translation is CASSLDPSLGYEQYF.

The V gene is TRBV9, the J gene TRBJ1-6; D uncertain. Trimming shortened V by 4 bases and J by 5 bases, and 10 bases separated the two germline ends. CDR1 and CDR2 (germline): SGDLS, YYNGEE. This CDR3 is 14 amino acids long. The CDR3 nucleotides are TGTGCCAGCAGCCAAACAGATAATAATTCACCCCTCCACTTT. It specifies CASSQTDNNSPLHF. Full variable domain (missing parts from reference TRBV9 and TRBJ1-6): DSGVTQTPKHLITATGQRVTLRCSPRSGDLSVYWYQQSLDQGLQFLIQYYNGEERAKGNILERFSAQQFPDLHSELNLSSLELGDSALYFCASSQTDNNSPLHFGNGTRLTVT.

This clonotype has a handful of counts. This sequence joins TRBV20-1 and TRBJ1-2; D may be TRBD1 (5 bases). The V and J ends lost 7 bases and 4 bases respectively, with 19 bases between them. Germline assignment: CDR1 DFQATT and CDR2 SNEGSKA (reference sequence). CDR3 length: 14 residues. The CDR3 nucleotides are TGCAGTGTCTCCCGGGGGGGTATGGTCTATGGCTACACCTTC. As protein: CSVSRGGMVYGYTF.

This chain connects TRBV7-9 to TRBJ2-7; weak D call: TRBD1 (5 bases). V lost 1 base, J lost 2 bases, and 15 bases lay in between. Looked up from germline, CDR1 is SEHNR and CDR2 is FQNEAQ (reference sequence). The CDR3 loop spans 16 amino acids. The CDR3 region is CASSLVAQGHPYEQYF. CDR3 in DNA: TGTGCCAGCAGCTTAGTAGCCCAGGGCCACCCCTACGAGCAGTACTTC.

This clonotype was counted between two and nine times. This chain connects TRBV19 to TRBJ1-2; D is uncertain. Germline V lookup: CDR1 LNHDA, CDR2 SQIVND (reference sequence). Trimming removed 3 bases from V and 3 bases from J, with 8 bases in between. The CDR3 covers 13 residues. The CDR3 here is CASSISRYYGYTF. The CDR3, as DNA: TGTGCCAGTAGTATCTCGAGGTACTATGGCTACACCTTC.

The V gene is TRBV7-9, the J gene TRBJ2-7; D tentatively reads TRBD1 or TRBD2 (5 bases each). The CDR3 has 14 amino acids. Germline V gene lookup returns CDR1 SEHNR and CDR2 FQNEAQ (reference sequence). The V end lost 11 bases, the J end lost 2 bases, and 19 bases lay between the germline ends. Written as DNA, the CDR3 is TGTGCCGGCAAGGTCGGGACCGGCACCTACGAGCAGTACTTC. Residues: CAGKVGTGTYEQYF.

This clonotype has a handful of counts. The chain uses TRBV29-1 and TRBJ1-1, with 8 nucleotides matching TRBD1. CDR1 is SQVTM and CDR2 is ANQGSEA in the germline V gene. The CDR3 covers 15 residues. The V gene end was trimmed by 1 base and the J gene end by 10 bases; junction bases not matched to a gene: 14. CDR3 DNA: TGCAGCGTTGAAGCGGCAGGGGGCGAGATAAGAGGAGCTTTCTTT. Its translation is CSVEAAGGEIRGAFF.

V is TRBV7-2 and J is TRBJ1-2; perhaps TRBD1 as D (6 bases). The CDR3 spans 13 residues. V was cut by 1 base and J by 7 bases, with 10 bases left in between. Germline CDR1 SGHTA, CDR2 FQGNSA. The CDR3 DNA reads TGTGCCAGCAGCTTAGTGGACAGACTTGGCTACACCTTC. This sequence encodes CASSLVDRLGYTF.

This clonotype turned up a few times. This chain uses TRBV14 with TRBJ1-3; perhaps TRBD1 as D (5 bases). Germline-derived CDR1 and CDR2 are SGHDN and FVKESK. The V gene lost 3 bases and the J gene lost 0 bases, with 9 bases spanning the gap. This CDR3 region has 15 residues. The CDR3 loop reads CASSHRQISGNTIYF. The CDR3 nucleotides are TGTGCCAGCAGCCATAGACAGATCTCTGGAAACACCATATATTTT.

V usage is TRBV11-3 and J usage is TRBJ1-1; D may be TRBD1 (5 bases). V lost 3 bases and J 1 base, leaving 12 bases between the germline ends. The CDR3 spans 15 residues. The V gene's germline CDR1 is SGHNT and CDR2 YENEEA. This CDR3 is CASSLESGGNTEAFF. The CDR3 DNA is TGTGCCAGCAGCTTGGAAAGTGGGGGGAACACTGAAGCTTTCTTT.

This chain connects TRBV29-1 to TRBJ1-1, with D perhaps TRBD1 (6 bases). This CDR3 has 12 amino acids. The V end lost 8 bases, the J end lost 7 bases, and 17 bases lay between the germline ends. Germline assignment: CDR1 SQVTM and CDR2 ANQGSEA. The CDR3 here is CSLGAGDLEAFF. The CDR3 DNA sequence: TGCAGCTTAGGGGCAGGGGATCTTGAAGCTTTCTTT.

This clonotype turned up a few times. This rearrangement joins TRBV7-9 to TRBJ2-7, with D unresolved. CDR3 size: 14 residues. The V gene lost 6 bases and the J gene lost 3 bases, with 15 bases spanning the gap. Per the germline V gene, CDR1 is SEHNR and CDR2 is FQNEAQ (reference sequence). The CDR3 loop is CASSSRGGSYEQYF. The CDR3 nucleotides are TGTGCCAGCAGTTCAAGAGGCGGCAGCTACGAGCAGTACTTC.

A few counts support this clonotype. V usage is TRBV9 and J usage is TRBJ2-5, with a weak D call TRBD2 (5 bases). Trimming removed 0 bases from V and 1 base from J, with 7 bases in between. This CDR3 spans 14 amino acids. Germline V gene lookup returns CDR1 SGDLS and CDR2 YYNGEE. In DNA form, the CDR3 reads TGTGCCAGCAGCGTAGAGACTACCCAAGAGACCCAGTACTTC. Residues: CASSVETTQETQYF.

This clonotype showed up many times. The rearrangement links TRBV5-1 to TRBJ1-2; a weak D match, TRBD1 (6 bases). Germline V CDR1 and CDR2: SGHRS, YFSETQ. Deletions cut 0 bases from V and 6 bases from J, with 15 bases between. The CDR3 length is 15 residues. This chain's CDR3 is CASSLAAGASDGYTF. DNA for the CDR3: TGCGCCAGCAGCTTGGCGGCGGGGGCAAGTGATGGCTACACCTTC.

The chain uses TRBV11-2 and TRBJ2-2; perhaps TRBD2 as D (6 bases). The CDR3 contains 17 residues. CDR1 is SGHAT, CDR2 FQNNGV, per germline. V lost 4 bases, J lost 3 bases, and 18 bases lay in between. The CDR3 protein is CASSSQRGKVDTGELFF. As DNA, the CDR3 is TGTGCCAGCAGCTCCCAACGGGGGAAGGTGGACACCGGGGAGCTGTTTTTT.

This clonotype is a singleton in its sample. The chain combines TRBV9 with TRBJ1-2; D call uncertain. The V gene's germline CDR1 is SGDLS and CDR2 YYNGEE. V gave up 7 bases and J gave up 3 bases, with 16 bases separating them. The CDR3 is 14 residues long. CDR3 in amino acids: CASSPSAGYYGYTF. CDR3 bases: TGTGCCAGCTCCCCATCGGCCGGATACTATGGCTACACCTTC. Based on the CDR3 plus reference TRBV9 and TRBJ1-2, the full variable domain is DSGVTQTPKHLITATGQRVTLRCSPRSGDLSVYWYQQSLDQGLQFLIQYYNGEERAKGNILERFSAQQFPDLHSELNLSSLELGDSALYFCASSPSAGYYGYTFGSGTRLTVV.

The chain combines TRBV29-1 with TRBJ2-7; 12 bases agree with TRBD1. CDR1 and CDR2 (germline): SQVTM, ANQGSEA. The V and J ends lost 6 bases and 5 bases, in that order; junction bases with no gene match: 8. This CDR3 is 14 amino acids long. Written as DNA, the CDR3 is TGCAGCGTAAAACCCGGGACAGGGGGCAACGAGCAGTACTTC. Protein: CSVKPGTGGNEQYF.

J is TRBJ1-2 and V is TRBV2; D ambiguous. V dropped 9 bases and J dropped 6 bases, with 11 bases sitting between them. The CDR3 spans 11 residues. In germline, CDR1 is SNHLY, CDR2 FYNNEI. CDR3 amino acids: CARARNDGYTF. CDR3 bases: TGTGCCAGGGCCCGGAACGATGGCTACACCTTC.

This sequence joins TRBV7-2 and TRBJ2-7, with a tentative D call TRBD1 (5 bases). The CDR3 extends over 14 amino acids. Germline lookup yields CDR1 SGHTA and CDR2 FQGNSA. Trimming removed 6 bases at V and 7 bases at J, with 19 bases between. CDR3 protein: CASSFAGPTLEQYF. The CDR3 DNA is TGTGCCAGCAGTTTTGCAGGGCCTACGTTGGAGCAGTACTTC.

Of note for this clonotype: One base away lies a much larger clone, so this may be a sequencing read error. This chain uses TRBV7-9 with TRBJ1-2; D remains unclear. V was pared by 5 bases and J by 3 bases, with 10 bases between. Germline CDR1 is SEHNR and CDR2 is FQNEAQ (reference sequence). The CDR3 is 13 amino acids. This CDR3 is CASSEAAHYGYTF. CDR3 DNA sequence: TGTGCCAGCAGCGAAGCAGCCCACTATGGCTACACCTTC. Full variable domain (remainder filled in from reference TRBV7-9 and TRBJ1-2): DTGVSQNPRHKITKRGQNVTFRCDPISEHNRLYWYRQTLGQGPEFLTYFQNEAQLEKSRLLSDRFSAERPKGSFSTLEIQRTEQGDSAMYLCASSEAAHYGYTFGSGTRLTVV.

This clonotype was seen only a few times. DNA for the CDR3: TGCAGCGTTTGGACAGGTCGGGACACTGAAGCTTTCTTT. Its translation is CSVWTGRDTEAFF. The chain has TRBV29-1 and TRBJ1-1; 7 positions match TRBD1. The length of the CDR3 is 13 residues. From germline, CDR1 is SQVTM and CDR2 ANQGSEA. Trimming removed 5 bases from V and 3 bases from J; junction bases left unmatched: 6.

In this sample, this clonotype turned up many times. The CDR3: CASSWIFEGHGYTF. In nucleotides, the CDR3 is TGTGCCAGCAGCTGGATATTCGAGGGCCATGGCTACACCTTC. The chain is built from TRBV7-9 and TRBJ1-2, with unresolved D. This CDR3 has 14 residues. Germline loops: CDR1 SEHNR, CDR2 FQNEAQ (reference sequence). Trimming took off 4 bases at V and 6 bases at J, with 15 bases between the two ends.

Concerning this clonotype itself: In this CDR3 the conserved last residue, phenylalanine or tryptophan, is missing, so a read error is likely. The DNA is omitted, as the CDR3 cannot be located on it reliably, and the CDR3 follows TCRdb's listing. This rearrangement joins TRBV2 to TRBJ1-4. Germline loops: CDR1 SNHLY, CDR2 FYNNEI. The CDR3 region is 10 residues in length, termini included. CDR3 sequence: CASIGGRRVY.

The chain uses TRBV7-2 and TRBJ1-2, with TRBD1 as a possible D gene (5 bases). There are 15 residues in the CDR3. V lost 0 bases to trimming and J lost 3 bases, with 11 bases between them. The V gene's germline CDR1 is SGHTA and CDR2 FQGNSA. The CDR3 bases are TGTGCCAGCAGCTTAGCCCCCCAGACAGACTATGGCTACACCTTC. Protein sequence: CASSLAPQTDYGYTF.

The chain has TRBV2 and TRBJ1-4, with D perhaps matching TRBD1 (5 bases). The CDR3 covers 13 residues. V dropped 5 bases and J dropped 10 bases, with 14 bases sitting between them. The germline V gene has CDR1 SNHLY and CDR2 FYNNEI. The CDR3 sequence: CASSYPRDGKLFF. As DNA, the CDR3 is TGTGCCAGCAGTTACCCCAGGGATGGAAAACTGTTTTTT. The complete variable domain, with remaining parts taken from reference TRBV2 and TRBJ1-4, reads EPEVTQTPSHQVTQMGQEVILRCVPISNHLYFYWYRQILGQKVEFLVSFYNNEISEKSEIFDDQFSVERPDGSNFTLKIRSTKLEDSAMYFCASSYPRDGKLFFGSGTQLSVL.

This clonotype was observed at least ten times. The rearrangement links TRBV7-8 to TRBJ2-7; D not resolved. The germline V gene encodes CDR1 SGHVS and CDR2 FQNEAQ. The V gene lost 5 bases and the J gene lost 1 base, with 12 bases spanning the gap. The CDR3 loop spans 14 amino acids. The CDR3 DNA is TGTGCCAGCAGCCCAAGCCCCCTATCCTACGAGCAGTACTTC. Its protein product is CASSPSPLSYEQYF.

This clonotype turned up a few times. This chain connects TRBV7-8 to TRBJ1-1; a possible D gene is TRBD1 (5 bases). Trimming cost V 5 bases and J 4 bases, with 14 bases left between them. The germline gives CDR1 SGHVS, CDR2 FQNEAQ. The CDR3 spans 14 residues. The CDR3 loop is CASSRDGRGTEAFF. As DNA, the CDR3 is TGTGCCAGCAGCCGGGACGGCCGGGGCACTGAAGCTTTCTTT.

This clonotype was recorded many times. This chain uses TRBV7-2 with TRBJ2-7, with 11 bases lining up with TRBD2. The junction had 11 bases not matched to a gene; V was cut back by 7 bases and J by 6 bases. Germline values: CDR1 SGHTA, CDR2 FQGNSA. The CDR3 loop spans 15 amino acids. The DNA for the CDR3 is TGTGCCAGCACCATCGAACAACTAGCGGGAGTCGAGCAGTACTTC. Its translation is CASTIEQLAGVEQYF.

This clonotype occurred once. The chain carries TRBV7-9 and TRBJ2-1; a weak D match, TRBD2 (5 bases). This CDR3 contains 15 residues. The ends were cut back, 4 bases at V and 4 bases at J, with 14 bases in the middle. Germline-derived CDR1 and CDR2 are SEHNR and FQNEAQ (reference sequence). The chain's CDR3 is CASSSPPPGYNEQFF. CDR3 nucleotides: TGTGCCAGCAGCTCACCCCCCCCGGGGTACAATGAGCAGTTCTTC.

CDR3 sequence reads: CASSYSAGAGETQYF. The CDR3 DNA sequence: TGTGCCAGCAGTTACTCGGCGGGAGCAGGCGAGACCCAGTACTTC. The V call is TRBV6-5, the J call TRBJ2-5, with 7 bases lining up with TRBD2. Germline V lookup: CDR1 MNHEY, CDR2 SVGAGI. V gave up 0 bases and J gave up 5 bases; unmatched junction bases: 6. This CDR3 has 15 residues.